This T cell receptor (beta chain) was identified in a study of OX40 agonist ivuxolimab in advanced cancers. Overall study results and limits: Clonal expansion was seen in CD4+ and CD8+ blood T cells by week 6 at 0.1 to 3.0 mg/kg. The authors did not determine the antigen specificity of the expanded peripheral T cells.

On this clone: Antigen: not known.

Deletions cut 3 bases from V and 0 bases from J, with 13 bases between. Per the germline V gene, CDR1 is SGHVS and CDR2 is FNYEAQ. The CDR3 contains 16 residues. TCRdb's table, derived via immunoSEQ multiplex PCR, lists solely in-frame clones and lacks some. This table has 45,000 or so clones, approximately 86% appearing once. Enrollment shut out patients with autoimmune disease history or systemic immunosuppression. The sequencing here drew on CD4+ or CD8+ T cells sorted from blood, taken in a trial of the OX40 agonist ivuxolimab. V gene TRBV7-6 combines with J gene TRBJ2-3; weak D call: TRBD2 (6 bases). The receptor comes from an adult with an advanced solid tumor such as melanoma, head and neck, liver or kidney cancer. The CDR3, as DNA: TGTGCCAGCAGCTTTCTCAGCGGGTATAGCACAGATACGCAGTATTTT. As protein: CASSFLSGYSTDTQYF.